The sequence of this TCR beta chain was determined in a study of cytomegalovirus exposure and HLA in healthy donors. Separate from the approximately 600-subject first cohort was the roughly 120-subject validation cohort, to which the donors belonged. The assay was immunoSEQ multiplex PCR, and TCRdb's table has in-frame clones only and misses some. The data show 110,000 or so clones, about 91% seen once. Trimming removed 2 bases from V and 7 bases from J, with 15 bases in between. The CDR3 runs 16 residues. Germline V gene sequence: CDR1 MNHNS, CDR2 SASEGT. Points from the study as a whole: Reportedly, diagnosis of cytomegalovirus status by the classifier showed high specificity and sensitivity. Specific recognition of CMV antigens was confirmed in vitro for a few chains (all CMV-associated).

As to this clone: The antigen is not known.

Sequenced: PBMCs. The sequence came from a man in his late teens or twenties in good health and CMV-seronegative. The rearrangement joins TRBV6-1 to TRBJ1-6; D gene uncertain. The CDR3 DNA follows: TGTGCCAGCAGTGAAAGTAACCGAGAAAAGAATTCACCCCTCCACTTT. It translates to CASSESNREKNSPLHF.